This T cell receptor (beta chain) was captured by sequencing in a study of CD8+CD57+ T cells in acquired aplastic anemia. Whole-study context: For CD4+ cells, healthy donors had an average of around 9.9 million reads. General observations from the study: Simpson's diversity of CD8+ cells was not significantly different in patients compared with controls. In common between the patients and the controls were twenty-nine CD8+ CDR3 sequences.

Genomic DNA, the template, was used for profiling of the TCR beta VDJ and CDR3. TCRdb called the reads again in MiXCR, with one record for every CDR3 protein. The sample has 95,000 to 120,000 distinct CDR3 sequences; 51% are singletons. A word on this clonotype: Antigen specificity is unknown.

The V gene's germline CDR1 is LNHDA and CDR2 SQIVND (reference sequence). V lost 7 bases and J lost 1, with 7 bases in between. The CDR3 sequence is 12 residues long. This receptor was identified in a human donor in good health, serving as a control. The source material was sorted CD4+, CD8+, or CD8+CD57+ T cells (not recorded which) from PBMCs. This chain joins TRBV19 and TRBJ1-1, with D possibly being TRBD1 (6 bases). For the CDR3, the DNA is TGTGCCAGTACAGGGGAGAACACTGAAGCTTTCTTT. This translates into CASTGENTEAFF. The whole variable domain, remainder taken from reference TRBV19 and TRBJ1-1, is DGGITQSPKYLFRKEGQNVTLSCEQNLNHDAMYWYRQDPGQGLRLIYYSQIVNDFQKGDIAEGYSVSREKKESFPLTVTSAQKNPTAFYLCASTGENTEAFFGQGTRLTVV.